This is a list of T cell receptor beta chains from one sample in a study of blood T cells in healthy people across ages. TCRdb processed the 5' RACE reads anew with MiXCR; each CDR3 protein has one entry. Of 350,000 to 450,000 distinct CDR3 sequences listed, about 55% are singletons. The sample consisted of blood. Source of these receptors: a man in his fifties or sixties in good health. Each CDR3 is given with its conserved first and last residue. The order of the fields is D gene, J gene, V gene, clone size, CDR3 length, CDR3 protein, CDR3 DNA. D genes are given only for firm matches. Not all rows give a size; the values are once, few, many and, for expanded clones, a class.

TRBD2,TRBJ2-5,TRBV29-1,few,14,CSVEDRWGGETQYF,TGCAGCGTTGAAGATCGGTGGGGAGGGGAGACCCAGTACTTC
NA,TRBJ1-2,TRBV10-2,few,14,CASSERRQGYGYTF,TGCGCCAGCAGTGAGCGTCGGCAGGGCTATGGCTACACCTTC
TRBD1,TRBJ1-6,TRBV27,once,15,CASSSTGAYNSPLHF,TGTGCCAGCAGTTCCACAGGGGCCTATAATTCACCCCTCCACTTT
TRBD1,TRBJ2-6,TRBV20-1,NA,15,CSAGDRHSGANVLTF,TGCAGTGCGGGGGACAGACACTCTGGGGCCAACGTCCTGACTTTC
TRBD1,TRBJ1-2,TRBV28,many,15,CATRDSEFSNYGYTF,TGTGCCACCCGGGACAGCGAATTCTCTAACTATGGCTACACCTTC
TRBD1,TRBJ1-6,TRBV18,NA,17,CASSPSAGGSYNSPLHF,TGTGCCAGCTCACCCTCGGCAGGGGGCTCCTATAATTCACCCCTCCACTTT
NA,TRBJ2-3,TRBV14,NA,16,CASSQEKRLGTDTQYF,TGTGCCAGCAGCCAAGAAAAGAGGCTGGGCACAGATACGCAGTATTTT
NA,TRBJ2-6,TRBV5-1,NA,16,CASSTTTDSAANVLTF,TGCGCCAGCAGCACAACGACAGACTCTGCGGCCAACGTCCTGACTTTC
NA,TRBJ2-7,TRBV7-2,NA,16,CASSSRLHSLYNEQYF,TGTGCCAGCAGCTCCCGACTCCACTCCCTCTACAATGAGCAGTACTTC
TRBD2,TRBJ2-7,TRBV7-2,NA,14,CASSSGTSGTEQYF,TGTGCCAGCAGCTCCGGGACTAGCGGGACCGAGCAGTACTTC
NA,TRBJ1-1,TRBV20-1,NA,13,CSAINPGQPEAFF,TGCAGTGCTATAAACCCGGGTCAACCCGAAGCTTTCTTT
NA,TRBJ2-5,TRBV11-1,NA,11,CASAIGETQYF,TGTGCCAGCGCGATTGGGGAGACCCAGTACTTC
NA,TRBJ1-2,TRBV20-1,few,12,CSASDLLDGYTF,TGCAGTGCTAGTGACTTACTCGATGGCTACACCTTC
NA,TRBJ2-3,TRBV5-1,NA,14,CASSLAYGPGTQYF,TGCGCCAGCAGCTTGGCCTATGGTCCAGGTACGCAGTATTTT
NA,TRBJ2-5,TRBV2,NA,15,CASTRVGAGLNEQYF,TGTGCCAGCACCCGGGTGGGGGCCGGTCTTAATGAGCAGTACTTC
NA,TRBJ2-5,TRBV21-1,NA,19,CASSKGTTRTPRPMETQYF,TGTGCCAGCAGCAAAGGCACGACCAGGACCCCCAGGCCGATGGAGACCCAGTACTTC
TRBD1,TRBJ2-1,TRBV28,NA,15,CASSPHRGSGKTQFF,TGTGCCAGCAGTCCGCACAGGGGTTCCGGAAAGACCCAGTTCTTC
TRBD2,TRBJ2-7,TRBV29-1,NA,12,CSVRGEMREQYF,TGCAGCGTACGGGGGGAGATGAGGGAGCAGTACTTC
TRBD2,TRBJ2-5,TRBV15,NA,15,CAAGNSGSSQETQYF,TGTGCCGCGGGGAATAGCGGGAGTTCCCAAGAGACCCAGTACTTC
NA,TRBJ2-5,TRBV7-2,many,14,CASSFGAGQETQYF,TGTGCCAGCAGCTTCGGGGCGGGCCAAGAGACCCAGTACTTC
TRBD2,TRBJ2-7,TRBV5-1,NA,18,CASSLAALAGGSYNEQYF,TGCGCCAGCAGCTTGGCCGCCCTAGCGGGAGGGTCCTACAATGAGCAGTACTTC
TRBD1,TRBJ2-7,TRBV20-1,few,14,CSALRGTGAYEQYF,TGCAGTGCTCTTAGGGGGACAGGGGCCTACGAGCAGTACTTC
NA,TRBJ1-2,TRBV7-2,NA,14,CASSPTGTYYGYTF,TGTGCCAGCAGCCCCACCGGGACCTACTATGGCTACACCTTC
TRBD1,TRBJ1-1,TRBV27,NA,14,CASSFIRGITEAFF,TGTGCCAGCAGTTTTATCAGGGGGATCACCGAAGCTTTCTTT
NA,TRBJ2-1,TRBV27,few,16,CASSLSRASSYNEQFF,TGTGCCAGCAGTTTATCGCGGGCGAGCTCCTACAATGAGCAGTTCTTC
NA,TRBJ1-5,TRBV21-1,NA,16,CASSKMGTGDLAPQHF,TGTGCCAGCAGCAAAATGGGGACAGGGGATTTGGCGCCCCAGCATTTT
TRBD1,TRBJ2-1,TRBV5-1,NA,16,CASSRTGDPYYNEQFF,TGCGCCAGCAGCCGGACAGGGGACCCCTACTACAATGAGCAGTTCTTC
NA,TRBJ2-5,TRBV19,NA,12,CASSSSKETQYF,TGTGCCAGTAGTTCCTCTAAAGAGACCCAGTACTTC
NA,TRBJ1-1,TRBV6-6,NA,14,CASTLWGMGTEAFF,TGTGCCAGCACCCTTTGGGGGATGGGGACTGAAGCTTTCTTT
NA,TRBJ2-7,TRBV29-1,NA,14,CSATSGGLTDEQYF,TGCAGCGCTACATCGGGGGGCCTTACTGACGAGCAGTACTTC
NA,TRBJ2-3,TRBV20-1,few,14,CRAWGGGGTDTQYF,TGCAGGGCCTGGGGCGGGGGCGGCACAGATACGCAGTATTTT
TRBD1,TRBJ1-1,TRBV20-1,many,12,CSARHRGYEAFF,TGCAGTGCTAGGCACAGGGGGTATGAAGCTTTCTTT
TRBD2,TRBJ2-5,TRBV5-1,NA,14,CASGLAGNQETQYF,TGCGCCAGCGGGCTAGCGGGCAACCAAGAGACCCAGTACTTC
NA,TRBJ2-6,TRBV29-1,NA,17,CSVVFQSETSGANVLTF,TGCAGCGTTGTGTTTCAGTCGGAGACCTCTGGGGCCAACGTCCTGACTTTC
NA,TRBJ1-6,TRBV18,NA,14,CASTTGAGNSPLHF,TGTGCCAGCACCACCGGGGCGGGGAATTCACCCCTCCACTTT
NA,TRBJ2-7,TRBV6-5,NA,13,CASGPPWSYEQYF,TGTGCCAGCGGGCCCCCCTGGTCCTACGAGCAGTACTTC
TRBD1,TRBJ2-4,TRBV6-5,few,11,CASSQDREQYF,TGTGCCAGCAGCCAGGACAGGGAGCAGTACTTC
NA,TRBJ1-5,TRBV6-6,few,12,CASSFGNQPQHF,TGTGCCAGCAGTTTTGGCAATCAGCCCCAGCATTTT
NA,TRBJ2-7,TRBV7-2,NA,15,CASSSLAGLNYEQYF,TGTGCCAGCAGCTCCCTGGCTGGACTGAACTACGAGCAGTACTTC
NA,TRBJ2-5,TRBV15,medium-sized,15,CATSRDLTSSETQYF,TGTGCCACCAGCAGAGATCTCACTAGCTCAGAGACCCAGTACTTC
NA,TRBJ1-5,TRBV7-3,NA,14,CASSLVSGRRPQHF,TGTGCCAGCAGCTTAGTATCGGGGAGGCGGCCCCAGCATTTT
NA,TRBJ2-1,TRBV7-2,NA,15,CASSLGGGSYNEQFF,TGTGCCAGCAGTTTAGGAGGGGGCTCCTACAATGAGCAGTTCTTC
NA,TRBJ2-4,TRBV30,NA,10,CASPVTPGYF,TGTGCCTCCCCCGTGACCCCGGGGTACTTC
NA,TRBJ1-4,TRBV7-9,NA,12,CASSLDGGRLFF,TGTGCCAGCAGCCTAGATGGCGGAAGACTGTTTTTT
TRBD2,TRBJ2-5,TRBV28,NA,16,CASSLSEAGGRETQYF,TGTGCCAGCAGTTTATCTGAAGCGGGAGGGCGAGAGACCCAGTACTTC
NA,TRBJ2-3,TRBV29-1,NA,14,CSGYVGSATDTQYF,TGCAGCGGATACGTCGGGAGTGCCACAGATACGCAGTATTTT
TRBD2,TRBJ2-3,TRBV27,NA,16,CASSPWTSANTDTQYF,TGTGCCAGCAGTCCCTGGACTAGCGCAAACACAGATACGCAGTATTTT
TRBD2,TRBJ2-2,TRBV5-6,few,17,CASSLARAGGRTGELFF,TGTGCCAGCAGCTTGGCCAGGGCGGGGGGACGTACCGGGGAGCTGTTTTTT
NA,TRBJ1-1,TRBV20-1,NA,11,CSAKHPGEAFF,TGCAGTGCTAAACACCCTGGTGAAGCTTTCTTT
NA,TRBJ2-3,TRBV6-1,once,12,CASSEYGVSQYF,TGTGCCAGCAGTGAATACGGTGTCTCGCAGTATTTT
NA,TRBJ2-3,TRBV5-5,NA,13,CASSDLGRDTQYF,TGTGCCAGCAGCGACCTAGGGAGAGATACGCAGTATTTT
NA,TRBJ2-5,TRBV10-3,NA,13,CAISDDSQETQYF,TGTGCCATCAGTGATGACAGCCAAGAGACCCAGTACTTC
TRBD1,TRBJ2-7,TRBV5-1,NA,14,CASSVDRPSYEQYF,TGCGCCAGCAGCGTGGACAGGCCCTCCTACGAGCAGTACTTC
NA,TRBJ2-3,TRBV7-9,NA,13,CASSRRLGDTQYF,TGTGCCAGCAGCCGCAGGCTAGGCGATACGCAGTATTTT
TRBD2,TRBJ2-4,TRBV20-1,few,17,CSATGLARFLAKNIQYF,TGCAGTGCTACGGGACTAGCGAGGTTTCTAGCCAAAAACATTCAGTACTTC
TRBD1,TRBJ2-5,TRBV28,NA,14,CASSPQGTQETQYF,TGTGCCAGCAGTCCACAGGGGACCCAGGAGACCCAGTACTTC
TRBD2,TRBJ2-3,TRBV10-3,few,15,CATREREGRTDTQYF,TGTGCCACCCGGGAGCGGGAGGGTCGAACAGATACGCAGTATTTT
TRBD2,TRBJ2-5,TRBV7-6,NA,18,CASSRGLAGAGDLGEQYF,TGTGCCAGCAGCCGGGGACTAGCGGGAGCGGGGGATTTAGGAGAGCAGTACTTC
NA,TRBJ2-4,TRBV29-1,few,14,CSVRQTLAKNIQYF,TGCAGCGTTCGACAGACCCTAGCCAAAAACATTCAGTACTTC